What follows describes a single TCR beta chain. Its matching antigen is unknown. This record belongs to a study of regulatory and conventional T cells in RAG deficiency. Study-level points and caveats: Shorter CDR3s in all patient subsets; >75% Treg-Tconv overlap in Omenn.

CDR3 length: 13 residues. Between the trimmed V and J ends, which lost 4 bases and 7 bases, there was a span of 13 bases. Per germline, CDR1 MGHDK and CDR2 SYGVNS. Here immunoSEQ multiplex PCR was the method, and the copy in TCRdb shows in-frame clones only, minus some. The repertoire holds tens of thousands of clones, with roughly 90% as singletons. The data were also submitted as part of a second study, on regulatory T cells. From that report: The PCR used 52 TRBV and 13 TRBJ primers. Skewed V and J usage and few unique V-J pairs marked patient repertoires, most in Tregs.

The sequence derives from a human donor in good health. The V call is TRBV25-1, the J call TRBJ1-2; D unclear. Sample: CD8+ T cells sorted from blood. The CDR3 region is CASSGRDWGGYTF. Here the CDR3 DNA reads TGTGCCAGCAGTGGAAGGGATTGGGGTGGCTACACCTTC.